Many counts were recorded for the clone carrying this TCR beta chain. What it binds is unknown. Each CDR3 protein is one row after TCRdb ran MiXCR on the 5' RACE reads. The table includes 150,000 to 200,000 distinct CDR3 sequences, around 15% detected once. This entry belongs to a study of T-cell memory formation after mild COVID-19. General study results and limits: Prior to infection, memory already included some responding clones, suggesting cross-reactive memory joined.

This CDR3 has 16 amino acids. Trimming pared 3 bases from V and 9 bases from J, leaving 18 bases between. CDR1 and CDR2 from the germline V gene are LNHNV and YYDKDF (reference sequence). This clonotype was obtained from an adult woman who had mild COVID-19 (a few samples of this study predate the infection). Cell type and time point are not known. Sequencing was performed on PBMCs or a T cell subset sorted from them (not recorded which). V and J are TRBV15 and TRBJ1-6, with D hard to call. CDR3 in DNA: TGTGCCACCAGCAGGACCGATATGGCGGGGAGTTCACCCCTCCACTTT. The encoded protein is CATSRTDMAGSSPLHF.